This T cell receptor beta chain stems from a study of human CD8 memory T cell subsets. Libraries of TCR beta chains were produced by 5' RACE (UMI-labeled). With the 5' RACE reads reprocessed, TCRdb shows one record per CDR3 protein and no DNA. This table holds 8,500 to 10,000 distinct CDR3 sequences. There are 16 residues in the CDR3. Germline V CDR1 and CDR2: MGHDK, SYGVNS. Sequenced material: CD8+ T cells from PBMCs. This chain links TRBV25-1 with TRBJ2-1; as DNA is missing, the TRBD1 call by TCRdb cannot be tested. The TCR sequence derives from a human donor in good health. CDR3 in amino acids: CAGYGGDPGSYNEQFF.